One sample yielded the 26 T cell receptor beta chains listed below, sequenced in a study of patients and donors after allogeneic stem cell transplantation. TCRdb re-called the RT-PCR reads with MiXCR, one entry per CDR3 protein. The sample contains about 2,600 distinct CDR3 sequences, about 8% of which appear only once. Sequenced input: blood, either unsorted or a sorted T cell fraction (not recorded which). The receptors shown here come from a human donor who was either an allogeneic HSCT recipient or a stem cell or donor lymphocyte infusion donor (not recorded which). It is not recorded whose cells these are; they may come from a transplant donor.

This clonotype has only a few counts. V usage is TRBV12-3 or TRBV12-4 and J usage is TRBJ1-2; TRBD1 might be the D (5 bases). The CDR3 is 13 amino acids. The V end was cut by 6 bases, the J end by 9 bases, with 17 bases between. The DNA for the CDR3 is TGTGCCAGCAGCCCGGGGGACTGGGGCAGCTACACCTTC. Its protein is CASSPGDWGSYTF.

The gene calls are TRBV6-5 and TRBJ2-1; 16 nucleotides align to TRBD2. Germline V CDR1 and CDR2: MNHEY, SVGAGI. J lost 4 bases, V lost 5 bases, and 8 bases had no gene match. The CDR3 has 18 amino acids. CDR3 region: CASSTGLAGGNRYNEQFF. In nucleotides, the CDR3 is TGTGCCAGCAGTACGGGACTAGCGGGAGGGAACCGATACAATGAGCAGTTCTTC.

This clonotype turned up a few times. The V call is TRBV5-1, the J call TRBJ1-1, with D tentatively TRBD1 (6 bases). Germline V gives CDR1 SGHRS, CDR2 YFSETQ. V shed 3 bases and J shed 1 base, with 10 bases lying between them. The CDR3 contains 14 residues. The chain's CDR3 is CASSSRTANTEAFF. The CDR3, as DNA: TGCGCCAGCAGCTCCAGGACAGCGAACACTGAAGCTTTCTTT.

The genes are TRBV5-5 and TRBJ2-7; TRBD2 agrees at 10 bases. This CDR3 region has 15 residues. V lost 4 bases to trimming and J lost 2 bases; unmatched junction nucleotides: 6. Per the germline V gene, CDR1 is SGHKS and CDR2 is YYEKEE (reference sequence). In DNA, the CDR3 is TGTGCCAGCAGCAGGGGGACTAGCGATCCCTACGAGCAGTACTTC. Amino acids: CASSRGTSDPYEQYF.

This clonotype showed up just a few times. The CDR3 DNA follows: TGTGCCAGCAGTTACTCGATTGCAAGGCAAGGGGCCTACGAGCAGTACTTC. It codes for CASSYSIARQGAYEQYF. V and J are TRBV6-5 and TRBJ2-7, with a tentative D call TRBD1 (5 bases). V dropped 0 bases and J dropped 2 bases, with 17 bases sitting between them. The CDR3 is 17 residues long. Germline V lookup: CDR1 MNHEY, CDR2 SVGAGI.

The chain employs TRBV7-8 and TRBJ1-5; a weak D match, TRBD1 (5 bases). CDR1 is SGHVS, CDR2 FQNEAQ, per germline. The CDR3 totals 14 residues. V was clipped by 6 bases and J by 1 base, with 10 bases between them. The CDR3 region has the DNA TGTGCCAGCAGATTTGGGGCAAGCAATCAGCCCCAGCATTTT. As protein: CASRFGASNQPQHF.

In its sample, this clonotype ranks as medium-sized. CDR3 protein: CATDREYEQYF. CDR3 DNA sequence: TGTGCCACTGACAGGGAATACGAGCAGTACTTC. The chain uses TRBV28 and TRBJ2-7; 7 bases fit TRBD1. The length of the CDR3 is 11 residues. CDR1 MDHEN and CDR2 SYDVKM come from the germline V gene. Trimming at V came to 10 bases and at J to 4 bases, leaving 4 bases not matched to a gene.

V usage is TRBV6-1 and J usage is TRBJ2-7, with 7 bases matching TRBD1. Germline V lookup: CDR1 MNHNS, CDR2 SASEGT. The CDR3 is 15 residues long. V was clipped by 4 bases and J by 4 bases; unmatched bases: 10. In DNA form, the CDR3 reads TGTGCCAGCAGTGGATCCAACAGGGGAAATTACGAGCAGTACTTC. Translation gives CASSGSNRGNYEQYF.

By its share, this clonotype is medium-sized. The rearrangement joins TRBV29-1 to TRBJ2-3; TRBD1 is a possible D gene (6 bases). CDR3 length equals 13 residues. Trimming removed 3 bases from V and 0 bases from J, with 7 bases in between. CDR1 is SQVTM, CDR2 ANQGSEA, per germline. This CDR3 reads CSVETGSTDTQYF. The CDR3 nucleotides are TGCAGCGTTGAGACAGGTAGCACAGATACGCAGTATTTT.

By share, this clonotype ranks as large. This chain joins TRBV7-3 and TRBJ2-1; the D is unclear. CDR1 SGHTA and CDR2 FQGTGA come from the germline V gene. V dropped 5 bases and J dropped 7 bases, with 15 bases sitting between them. CDR3 size: 14 residues. The DNA of the CDR3 is TGTGCCAGCAGCCAAATAACGAGCGATAATGAGCAGTTCTTC. This encodes CASSQITSDNEQFF.

This sequence joins TRBV11-1 and TRBJ1-6, with no clear D. The CDR3 spans 13 residues. V was pared by 5 bases and J by 9 bases, with 11 bases between. Germline CDR1 is SGHAT and CDR2 is FQDESV (reference sequence). CDR3 region: CASSRLGGSPLHF. CDR3 in DNA: TGTGCCAGCAGCCGACTGGGCGGTTCACCCCTCCACTTT.

In its sample, this clonotype ranks as medium-sized. One end of the junction is discordant with germline, which a read error may explain. The chain has TRBV24-1 and TRBJ2-4, with D hard to call. The CDR3 contains 10 residues. CDR1 is KGHDR and CDR2 is SFDVKD in the germline V gene. CDR3 region: CATTKKVEDF. The CDR3 coding sequence is TGTGCCACCACCAAGAAAGTCGAGGACTTC.

CDR3 residues: CASSQILSRDGRPGYNEQFF. The CDR3 DNA reads as TGCGCCAGCAGCCAAATACTCAGCCGCGACGGCAGACCAGGGTACAATGAGCAGTTCTTC. The chain employs TRBV4-1 and TRBJ2-1, with D possibly matching TRBD1 (5 bases). The germline gives CDR1 MGHRA, CDR2 YSYEKL. The CDR3 covers 20 residues. With 2 bases removed from V and 4 bases from J, the gap between germline ends came to 27 bases.

The chain recombines TRBV20-1 with TRBJ1-6; no clear D. Deletions cut 0 bases from V and 14 bases from J, with 14 bases between. Germline lookup yields CDR1 DFQATT and CDR2 SNEGSKA (reference sequence). CDR3 length: 13 amino acids. The CDR3 sequence is CSARDEASRALHF. Written as DNA, the CDR3 is TGCAGTGCTAGAGATGAGGCATCTCGAGCCCTCCACTTT.

V gene TRBV10-2 combines with J gene TRBJ2-1; 10 nucleotides agree with TRBD2. The CDR3 has 15 amino acids. CDR1 is WSHSY and CDR2 is SAAADI in the germline V gene. V shed 5 bases and J 3 bases; nucleotides not matched to a gene: 4. The CDR3 coding sequence is TGCGCCAGCAGTCCCGGGACTAGCGACTACAATGAGCAGTTCTTC. Encoded protein: CASSPGTSDYNEQFF.

This clonotype is classed as medium-sized (0.01 to 0.1%). This rearrangement joins TRBV6-2 or TRBV6-3 to TRBJ2-1; 12 bases are a match to TRBD2. There are 17 residues in the CDR3. V lost 0 bases and J lost 3; bases outside the gene matches: 3. Germline CDR1 MNHEY, CDR2 SVGEGT. In DNA, the CDR3 is TGTGCCAGCAGTTACTCGAGGACTAGCGGGATCTACAATGAGCAGTTCTTC. The encoded protein is CASSYSRTSGIYNEQFF.

V is TRBV7-3 and J is TRBJ2-3; the D gene is possibly TRBD2 (5 bases). CDR1 is SGHTA, CDR2 FQGTGA, per germline. The V end was cut by 3 bases, the J end by 2 bases, with 9 bases between. CDR3 length equals 14 residues. CDR3 coding DNA: TGTGCCAGCAGCTTTGGACTCCTCACAGATACGCAGTATTTT. It is translated as CASSFGLLTDTQYF.

This rearrangement joins TRBV20-1 to TRBJ2-1; D is undetermined. This CDR3 has 13 amino acids. V lost 2 bases and J 5 bases, leaving 10 bases between the germline ends. Germline CDR1 reads DFQATT; CDR2 reads SNEGSKA (reference sequence). The CDR3 sequence is CSARPSQDNEQFF. CDR3 sequence (DNA): TGCAGTGCTAGACCCTCCCAAGACAATGAGCAGTTCTTC.

The genes are TRBV29-1 and TRBJ2-1; 12 nucleotides match TRBD2. This CDR3 comprises 13 residues. V lost 7 bases to trimming and J lost 9 bases; unmatched junction nucleotides: 7. Germline loops: CDR1 SQVTM, CDR2 ANQGSEA. DNA for the CDR3: TGCAGCGCTAGCGGGAGGGCATTGGGTGAGCAGTTCTTC. Translating it yields CSASGRALGEQFF.

J is TRBJ2-1 and V is TRBV6-6; D may correspond to TRBD1 or TRBD2 (5 bases each). Germline lookup yields CDR1 MNHNY and CDR2 SVGAGI (reference sequence). Deletions cut 4 bases from V and 6 bases from J, with 13 bases between. This CDR3 region has 14 residues. CDR3 protein: CASSSRRGANEQFF. The DNA for the CDR3 is TGTGCCAGCAGTTCGCGGCGAGGGGCCAATGAGCAGTTCTTC.

This clonotype was seen a few times. The chain employs TRBV5-1 and TRBJ2-7, with 8 bases aligning to TRBD2. J gave up 4 bases and V 0 bases, and 6 bases lay outside the gene matches. The CDR3 totals 15 residues. Germline lookup yields CDR1 SGHRS and CDR2 YFSETQ. The CDR3 spells CASSLGPSGQYEQYF. CDR3 DNA: TGCGCCAGCAGCTTGGGTCCTAGCGGGCAATACGAGCAGTACTTC.

This clonotype is medium-sized by share. The chain employs TRBV6-2 or TRBV6-3 and TRBJ2-2; perhaps D is TRBD1 or TRBD2 (5 bases each). The CDR3 runs 16 residues. V was shortened by 4 bases and J by 3 bases, with 15 bases between the two germline ends. CDR1 MNHEY and CDR2 SVGEGT come from the germline V gene. CDR3 coding DNA: TGTGCCAGCAGTTTCCCGGGACGGGAATACACCGGGGAGCTGTTTTTT. Translating gives CASSFPGREYTGELFF.

This clonotype was seen only a few times. This chain uses TRBV27 with TRBJ1-1, with no clear D. The V gene lost 8 bases and the J gene lost 6 bases, with 10 bases spanning the gap. Per the germline V gene, CDR1 is MNHEY and CDR2 is SMNVEV (reference sequence). The CDR3 sequence is 11 residues long. This chain's CDR3 is CASPGGAEAFF. The CDR3 region has the DNA TGTGCCAGCCCCGGCGGGGCTGAAGCTTTCTTT.

This clonotype was seen more than once but under ten times. The J gene is TRBJ1-1, the V gene TRBV7-2; a possible D gene is TRBD1 (6 bases). The CDR3 sequence is 14 residues long. Per the germline V gene, CDR1 is SGHTA and CDR2 is FQGNSA. The V gene lost 1 base and the J gene lost 4 bases, with 10 bases spanning the gap. The CDR3 DNA follows: TGTGCCAGCAGCTTAGGGGGGCCCGTCACTGAAGCTTTCTTT. Protein: CASSLGGPVTEAFF.

The genes are TRBV2 and TRBJ2-7; 9 nucleotides match TRBD1. CDR1 and CDR2 (germline): SNHLY, FYNNEI. Trimming removed 6 bases from V and 5 bases from J; junction bases left unmatched: 5. CDR3 length: 13 residues. The CDR3 here is CASRGTGRHEQYF. The CDR3 coding sequence is TGTGCCAGCAGGGGGACAGGGAGGCACGAGCAGTACTTC. Full variable domain (rest looked up from reference TRBV2 and TRBJ2-7): EPEVTQTPSHQVTQMGQEVILRCVPISNHLYFYWYRQILGQKVEFLVSFYNNEISEKSEIFDDQFSVERPDGSNFTLKIRSTKLEDSAMYFCASRGTGRHEQYFGPGTRLTVT.

This clonotype was counted only a few times. This chain links TRBV6-6 with TRBJ2-1; D uncertain. Trimming took off 7 bases at V and 5 bases at J, with 15 bases between the two ends. CDR1 and CDR2 (germline): MNHNY, SVGAGI (reference sequence). This CDR3 has 14 amino acids. The CDR3 loop reads CASTTRLNDNEQFF. The CDR3, as DNA: TGTGCCAGCACCACCCGTCTAAACGACAATGAGCAGTTCTTC.